The 10 T cell receptor beta chains listed next were all sequenced from one sample in a study of T-cell memory formation after mild COVID-19 (dated by TCRdb to 2020 to 2022). The method was 5' RACE. The sequencing machine was an Illumina NovaSeq 6000. The public sequencing data were trimmed at Q25 with fastp and processed into clonotypes with MiXCR by TCRdb, which kept only in-frame beta chains. Each CDR3 protein appears once, grouped with its most common genes and DNA. Across this sample there are 550,000 to 600,000 distinct CDR3 sequences, with 15% to 20% seen only once. Jointly, the top ten make up just over 8% of the sample. The sample consisted of PBMCs or a T cell subset sorted from them (not recorded which). The source is an adult woman who had mild COVID-19 (a few samples of this study predate the infection). The sample titles of this study are shuffled in the database, so cell type and time point are left out; the donor was told from shared clones.

The rearrangement joins TRBV5-1 to TRBJ2-1; TRBD1 aligns across 9 bases. CDR3 size: 15 residues. The junction had 11 bases not matched to a gene; V was cut back by 7 bases and J by 6 bases. In germline, CDR1 is SGHRS, CDR2 YFSETQ. DNA for the CDR3: TGCGCCAGCCTCCGAACAGGGGGCATAGGCAATGAGCAGTTCTTC. Translation: CASLRTGGIGNEQFF.

This clonotype has just a few counts. The gene calls are TRBV7-3 and TRBJ1-2; D possibly corresponds to TRBD1 (5 bases). The CDR3 is made up of 16 amino acids. Germline CDR1 SGHTA, CDR2 FQGTGA. V was shortened by 2 bases and J by 8 bases, with 21 bases between the two germline ends. For the CDR3, the DNA is TGTGCCAGCAGCTTAGGACCCACCGCGTCTCAGGGCGGCTACACCTTC. Protein sequence: CASSLGPTASQGGYTF.

This clonotype showed up just a few times. The V call is TRBV9, the J call TRBJ2-3; D perhaps matches TRBD1 (5 bases). Between the trimmed V and J ends, which lost 3 bases and 1 base, there was a span of 12 bases. CDR3 length equals 15 residues. Looked up from germline, CDR1 is SGDLS and CDR2 is YYNGEE. CDR3: CASSGRTQRTDTQYF. CDR3 bases: TGTGCCAGCAGCGGCAGGACACAGCGCACAGATACGCAGTATTTT.

This chain joins TRBV30 and TRBJ1-1; 8 nucleotides line up with TRBD1. The J segment lost 1 base and the V segment lost 2 bases, leaving 3 bases of the junction unmatched. The germline gives CDR1 GTSNPN, CDR2 SVGIG (reference sequence). The CDR3 totals 14 residues. CDR3 coding DNA: TGTGCCTGGAGTACAGGACAGGGGAACACTGAAGCTTTCTTT. Encoded protein: CAWSTGQGNTEAFF.

This clonotype appeared many times. The chain is built from TRBV4-1 and TRBJ2-1, with TRBD2 identical over 9 bases. There are 16 residues in the CDR3. Germline loops: CDR1 MGHRA, CDR2 YSYEKL. Trimming cost V 3 bases and J 4 bases; bases outside gene matches: 7. CDR3 in amino acids: CASSHPTSGLYNEQFF. DNA of the CDR3: TGCGCCAGCAGCCACCCGACTAGCGGACTATACAATGAGCAGTTCTTC.

The V call is TRBV9, the J call TRBJ2-5; D may be TRBD1 (6 bases). Germline V CDR1 and CDR2: SGDLS, YYNGEE. The V gene lost 0 bases and the J gene lost 5 bases, with 17 bases spanning the gap. The CDR3 has 16 amino acids. The CDR3 DNA follows: TGTGCCAGCAGCGTAGGAGTAGCAGGGGTCGTGGAGACCCAGTACTTC. Residues: CASSVGVAGVVETQYF.

CDR3 bases: TGTGCCAGCAGCCATATACTAAGAGCGGGATTTGACAATGAGCAGTTCTTC. This translates into CASSHILRAGFDNEQFF. This chain links TRBV5-4 with TRBJ2-1; 7 bases fit TRBD2. CDR3 size: 17 residues. In germline, CDR1 is SGHNT, CDR2 YYREEE (reference sequence). With 4 bases clipped from V and 5 bases from J, the junction kept 15 bases outside the gene matches.

The chain combines TRBV7-9 with TRBJ2-3; no definite D call. Trimming pared 5 bases from V and 6 bases from J, leaving 12 bases between. Germline V gives CDR1 SEHNR, CDR2 FQNEAQ (reference sequence). The CDR3 loop spans 13 amino acids. The CDR3 region has the DNA TGTGCCAGCAGCCCTACGCTGGGGGATACGCAGTATTTT. Its translation: CASSPTLGDTQYF.

The chain couples TRBV20-1 to TRBJ1-2; weak D call: TRBD1 (5 bases). The germline gives CDR1 DFQATT, CDR2 SNEGSKA (reference sequence). CDR3 size: 15 residues. The V gene lost 0 bases and the J gene lost 4 bases, with 15 bases spanning the gap. The CDR3 here is CSARDLRGEGYGYTF. In DNA form, the CDR3 reads TGCAGTGCTAGAGATCTTCGGGGGGAGGGCTATGGCTACACCTTC.

This clonotype was found a few times. The CDR3 coding sequence is TGTGCCAGCGGAGAACAGAACTACTACGAGCAGTACTTC. Protein product: CASGEQNYYEQYF. V and J are TRBV6-2 or TRBV6-3 and TRBJ2-7, with D hard to call. Trimming pared 8 bases from V and 3 bases from J, leaving 14 bases between. Looked up from germline, CDR1 is MNHEY and CDR2 is SVGEGT. This CDR3 comprises 13 residues.